This T cell receptor beta chain derives from a study of T cells in Graves' hyperthyroidism and ophthalmopathy. Whole-study results and caveats: The model made its ophthalmopathy prediction, and onset followed a median 6.5 months later. Most clonotypes that expanded in the thyroid above 0.001 also showed up in blood.

With regard to this clonotype: Antigen: not known.

Lactation, pregnancy, other autoimmune disease or uncontrolled infection led to exclusion of patients. Diagnoses were established using clinical symptoms, serum thyroxine and TRAb, thyroid ultrasound and orbital computed tomography. RNA transcripts gave rise to amplified TCR beta CDR3 regions. In the first-round RT-PCR of the TCR CDR3, the HTBI primer set was used. Via MiXCR, TCRdb re-called the multiplex PCR reads, giving one row per CDR3 protein. The top ten clones hold 35% to 50% of a sample with approximately 510,000 distinct CDR3 sequences, around 43% of them seen once. Trimming took 3 bases from V and 9 from J; bases not matched to a gene: 17. The CDR3 runs to 17 residues. Germline V gene lookup returns CDR1 ENHRY and CDR2 SYGVKD.

The sequence was obtained from an adult woman with Graves' disease, either hyperthyroidism or ophthalmopathy (not recorded which). Sequencing input: peripheral blood or thyroid tissue (not recorded which). This rearrangement joins TRBV10-3 to TRBJ2-7; 10 bases match TRBD2. The CDR3 is CAISDPHSSGSGFAQYF. In DNA, the CDR3 is TGTGCCATCAGTGACCCGCATTCTAGCGGGAGCGGGTTTGCGCAGTACTTC.